This TCR beta chain is drawn from a study of vaccination and CD4 T cells after COVID-19 (dated by TCRdb to between 2021 and 2023). Broadly, across the study: Every convalescent patient had a positive nasal swab PCR test for SARS-CoV-2, with mild disease in nine or ten patients and severe disease in one. The convalescent cohort included six males and four females, with two Hispanic individuals, seven Caucasians, two Asians and one multiracial person. Participants got two doses of the Pfizer-BioNTech BNT162b2 vaccine (n=8) or two doses of the Moderna mRNA-1273 vaccine (n=2). Post-COVID blood samples were collected from convalescent patients a median of around 96 days after diagnosis, with a range of roughly 30 to 170 days. Post-vaccine blood samples were taken a median of 72 days after the second vaccine dose, with a range of 14 to 241 days. Overlapping spike peptide pools from SARS-CoV-2 and from the common cold coronaviruses HCoV-NL63, HCoV-OC43 and HCoV-229E were used as culture stimuli. In control cultures, a CEFX viral epitope pool was used as positive control, an HIV-1 Nef peptide pool was used as negative control, or no peptide was added. In nine to eleven COVID-19 convalescent patients and a few infection-naive healthy vaccine recipients, researchers compared the spike-specific CD4+ TCR repertoire from before mRNA vaccination with the repertoire from after.

The treatment or condition label on this specimen signifies: roughly nine-day PBMC culture with coronavirus spike peptide pools or control peptides (ViraFEST assay). To expand antigen-specific T cells with peptide pools and then pick out the expanded clonotypes through TCR sequencing, the study relied on the ViraFEST assay. The positive SARS-CoV-2 PCR tests of the convalescent patients were dated from March to December 2020, before the Alpha, Beta and Delta variants emerged in the United States. Approximately 2.1 million PBMCs per well were cultured in IMDM with roughly 4.8% human AB serum and approximately 10 IU/ml IL-2, plus 10 ug/ml peptide pools. Half of the culture medium was replaced with fresh IL-2-containing medium on days 3 and 7. After about 10 days of culture, CD4+ T cells were isolated by negative selection using the EasySep CD4+ T cell isolation kit. Ficoll-Paque Plus gradient centrifugation was used to isolate PBMCs from whole blood, and the isolated PBMCs were then either used fresh or cryopreserved at -140C. Triplicate wells were generally used for each culture condition.

With regard to this clonotype: Its antigen is still unknown. Base qualities are missing; no much larger clone stands one base away.

Overall study results and their limits: Only a relatively small number of convalescent patients were included in the study, and early timepoints following natural infection were not analyzed. Of the vaccine-specific clones in convalescent patients, 304 of 307, or nearly all, reacted only to SARS-CoV-2 spike and did not cross-react with common cold coronaviruses. An increase in the median number of SARS-CoV-2-reactive clonotypes from more than 20 after infection to a few dozen after vaccination was observed, but the change was not found to be significant. In convalescent patients, a median 86.3% of post-vaccine SARS-CoV-2-reactive clones were detected only after vaccination, suggesting vaccine-specific priming.

To prepare the library, PCR was applied. DNA from cultured CD4+ T cells underwent TCR sequencing with the Oncomine TCR Beta short-read assay at the Johns Hopkins FTIC core. The QIAamp micro DNA kit was used to extract genomic DNA from the cultured CD4+ T cells. Oncomine TCR Beta libraries from cultured CD4+ T cells were pooled using unique dual indexes and sequenced on an Illumina iSeq 100. On the authors' methods: Non-productive sequences were filtered out, and CDR3s that did not start with C, did not end with F or W, or were shorter than 7 amino acids were discarded. The MANAFEST web application was used to identify antigen-specific clonotypes by comparing peptide-stimulated wells against reference wells and other culture wells. To be called positive, a clone needed an FDR below 0.05, an odds ratio above 5, and a productive frequency above 0.1% in at least two of three replicate wells. Clonotypes that were significantly expanded in both SARS-CoV-2 spike wells and at least one common cold coronavirus spike condition were defined as cross-reactive. Levenshtein distances (stringdist) and unrooted phylogenetic trees (ape) in R version 3.6.1 were used to assess CDR3 homology. The public reads were run again by TCRdb, first through fastp at Q25 and then through MiXCR, and only productive beta chains were kept. Rows matching on CDR3 protein sequence are summarized as one entry with the most common DNA and genes. TCRdb assigned the V and J calls; the authors' analysis was not used. This sample has 9,500 to 15,000 distinct CDR3 sequences in its table, and 45% to 65% of those were observed once. The ten biggest clones cover approximately 33% of the sample.

Counted from cysteine to phenylalanine, this CDR3 has 12 amino acids. Of all the DNA, just the CDR3 is kept, 36 bases in frame from base 1. The germline ends are 5 bases apart after V is trimmed by 0 bases and J by 5 bases. Based on the germline V gene, the CDR1 and CDR2 sequences are SGDLS and YYNGEE. Sequenced: CD4+ T cells from blood, cultured in vitro. This receptor was identified in a human donor who had recovered from COVID-19. The rearranged chain carries TRBV9 and TRBJ1-2; the D gene cannot be resolved reliably. Here is the DNA: TGTGCCAGCAGCGTAGACAGTTATGGCTACACCTTC. It is translated as CASSVDSYGYTF.